One T cell receptor beta chain is described in this entry. Antigen unknown. PCR amplification relied on 60 Vbeta primers (plus 13 Jbeta primers). Here immunoSEQ multiplex PCR was the method, and the copy in TCRdb shows in-frame clones only, minus some. The top ten clones hold approximately 1.8% of a sample with some 200,000 clones, approximately 70% of them seen once. This record comes from a study of cytomegalovirus exposure and HLA in healthy donors. Study results and limitations: Associated with cytomegalovirus, according to the listing, were some 150 TCR beta chains. One variant, a missense change in DCLRE1C, was linked in a later analysis to TCR beta V- and J-gene trimming.

This clonotype originated in a woman aged 30 to 39 in good health and CMV-seronegative. Sequenced material: PBMCs.

CDR3 in DNA: TGTGCCAGCAGCCCTAGCGGGGGGGCCCTCGAGCAGTACTTC. Translation gives CASSPSGGALEQYF. The chain links TRBV9 to TRBJ2-7; 12 bases align to TRBD2. CDR1 and CDR2 (germline): SGDLS, YYNGEE. This CDR3 is 14 amino acids long. Unmatched junction bases numbered 5, after V lost 4 bases and J lost 6 bases.